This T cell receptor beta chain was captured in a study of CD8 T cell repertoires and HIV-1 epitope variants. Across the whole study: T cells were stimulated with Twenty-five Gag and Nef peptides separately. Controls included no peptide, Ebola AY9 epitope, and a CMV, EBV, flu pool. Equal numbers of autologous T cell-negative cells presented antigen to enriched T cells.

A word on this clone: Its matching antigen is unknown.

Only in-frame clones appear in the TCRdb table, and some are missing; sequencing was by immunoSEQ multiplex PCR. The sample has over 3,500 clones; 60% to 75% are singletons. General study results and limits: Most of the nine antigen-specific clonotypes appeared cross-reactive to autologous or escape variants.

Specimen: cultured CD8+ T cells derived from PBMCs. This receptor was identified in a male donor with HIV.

Here the CDR3 reads CASSLDQPAGSYEQYF. The DNA for the CDR3 is TGTGCCAGCAGCTTAGATCAACCAGCCGGGTCCTACGAGCAGTACTTC. V is TRBV11-2 and J is TRBJ2-7; D gene ambiguous. The V and J ends lost 0 bases and 1 base respectively, with 13 bases between them. Germline V gene data show CDR1 as SGHAT and CDR2 as FQNNGV. The CDR3 loop spans 16 amino acids.